This T cell receptor (beta chain) was obtained from a study of cytomegalovirus exposure and HLA in healthy donors. The PCR ran on 60 Vbeta and 13 Jbeta primers. This table comes from immunoSEQ multiplex PCR, and its TCRdb copy is limited to in-frame clones, with some not included. The sample table includes 93,000 or so clones. The V gene's germline CDR1 is SGHAT and CDR2 FQNNGV. Trimming cost V 3 bases and J 7 bases; bases outside gene matches: 9. The CDR3 is 15 amino acids. Healthy individuals who donated bone marrow served as the donors. Findings and caveats of the study: HLA restriction was apparent for most CMV-associated TCR beta chains in a later analysis. HLA alleles were associated with some 16,000 TCR beta sequences in a later analysis at 0.05 false discovery rate.

Notes on this clone: As yet, its antigen is unknown.

J is TRBJ2-7 and V is TRBV11-2, with 10 bases identical to TRBD1. The material sequenced was PBMCs. This clonotype originated in a man between 35 and 55 years old in good health and CMV-seronegative. The DNA for the CDR3 is TGTGCCAGCAGCTTCAGGACAGGGGGGACAATGGAGCAGTACTTC. This encodes CASSFRTGGTMEQYF.